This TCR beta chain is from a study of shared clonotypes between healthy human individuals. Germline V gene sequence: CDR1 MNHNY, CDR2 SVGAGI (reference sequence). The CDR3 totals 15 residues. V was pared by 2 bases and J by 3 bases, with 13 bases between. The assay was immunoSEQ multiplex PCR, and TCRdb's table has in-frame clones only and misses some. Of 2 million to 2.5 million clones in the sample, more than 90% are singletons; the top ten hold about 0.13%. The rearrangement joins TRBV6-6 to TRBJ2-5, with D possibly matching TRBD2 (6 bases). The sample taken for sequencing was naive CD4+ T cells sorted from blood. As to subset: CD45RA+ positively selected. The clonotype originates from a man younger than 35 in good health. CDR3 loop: CASSYSGQAKETQYF. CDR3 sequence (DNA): TGTGCCAGCAGTTACAGCGGGCAGGCCAAAGAGACCCAGTACTTC.